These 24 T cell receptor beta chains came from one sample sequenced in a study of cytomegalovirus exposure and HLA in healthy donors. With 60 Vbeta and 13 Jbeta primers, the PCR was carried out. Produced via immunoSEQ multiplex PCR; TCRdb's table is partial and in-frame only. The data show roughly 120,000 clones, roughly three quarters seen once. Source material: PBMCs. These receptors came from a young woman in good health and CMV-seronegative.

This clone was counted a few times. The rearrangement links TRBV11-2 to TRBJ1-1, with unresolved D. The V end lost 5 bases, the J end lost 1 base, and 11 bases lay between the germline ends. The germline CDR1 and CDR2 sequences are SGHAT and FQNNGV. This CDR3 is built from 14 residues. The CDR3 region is CASSEYSPNTEAFF. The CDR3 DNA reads TGTGCCAGCAGCGAGTATTCTCCGAACACTGAAGCTTTCTTT.

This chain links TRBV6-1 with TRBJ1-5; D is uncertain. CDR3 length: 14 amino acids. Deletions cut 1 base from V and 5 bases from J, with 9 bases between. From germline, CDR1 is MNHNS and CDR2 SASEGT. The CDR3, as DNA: TGTGCCAGCAGTGAAGTAGAGGTCCATCAGCCCCAGCATTTT. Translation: CASSEVEVHQPQHF.

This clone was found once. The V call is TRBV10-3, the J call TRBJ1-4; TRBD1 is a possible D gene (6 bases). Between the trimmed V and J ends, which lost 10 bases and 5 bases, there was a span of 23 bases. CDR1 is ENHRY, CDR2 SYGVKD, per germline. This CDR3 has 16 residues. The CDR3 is CATRGQQPPENEKLFF. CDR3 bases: TGTGCCACCCGAGGACAGCAACCCCCAGAGAATGAAAAACTGTTTTTT.

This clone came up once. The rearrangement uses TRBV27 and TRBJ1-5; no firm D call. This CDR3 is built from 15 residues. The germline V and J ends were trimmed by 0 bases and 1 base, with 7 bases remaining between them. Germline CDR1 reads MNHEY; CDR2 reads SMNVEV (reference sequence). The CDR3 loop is CASSLSLRSNQPQHF. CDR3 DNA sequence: TGTGCCAGCAGTTTATCCTTGAGGAGCAATCAGCCCCAGCATTTT.

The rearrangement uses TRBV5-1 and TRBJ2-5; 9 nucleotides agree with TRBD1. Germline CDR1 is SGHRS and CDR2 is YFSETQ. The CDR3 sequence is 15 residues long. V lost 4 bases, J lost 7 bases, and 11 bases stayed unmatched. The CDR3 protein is CASSPYDRGSRTQYF. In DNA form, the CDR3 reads TGCGCCAGCAGCCCCTACGACAGGGGGAGCAGGACCCAGTACTTC.

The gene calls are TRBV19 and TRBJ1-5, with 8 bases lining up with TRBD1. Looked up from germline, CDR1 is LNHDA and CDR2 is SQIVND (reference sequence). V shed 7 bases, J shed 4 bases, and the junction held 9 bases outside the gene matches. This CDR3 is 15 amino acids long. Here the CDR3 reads CASIEAGTGNQPQHF. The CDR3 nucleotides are TGTGCCAGTATTGAAGCCGGGACAGGAAATCAGCCCCAGCATTTT.

The CDR3 spells CATSRTGQTLFF. Written as DNA, the CDR3 is TGTGCCACCAGCAGAACTGGACAAACACTGTTTTTT. This sequence joins TRBV15 and TRBJ1-4; tentative D call: TRBD1 (5 bases). Looked up from germline, CDR1 is LNHNV and CDR2 is YYDKDF (reference sequence). V was cut by 2 bases and J by 13 bases, with 11 bases left in between. The CDR3 extends over 12 amino acids.

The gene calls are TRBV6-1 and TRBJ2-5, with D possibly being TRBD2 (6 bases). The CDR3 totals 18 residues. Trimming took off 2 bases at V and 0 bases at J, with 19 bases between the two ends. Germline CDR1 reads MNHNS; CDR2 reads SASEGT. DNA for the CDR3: TGTGCCAGCAGTGAACTGGGGTTAGGGCGGGGAGACCAAGAGACCCAGTACTTC. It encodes CASSELGLGRGDQETQYF.

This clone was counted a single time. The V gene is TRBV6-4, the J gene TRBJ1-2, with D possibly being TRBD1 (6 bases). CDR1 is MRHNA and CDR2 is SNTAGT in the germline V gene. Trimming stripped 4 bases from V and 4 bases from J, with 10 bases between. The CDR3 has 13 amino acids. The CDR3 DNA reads TGTGCCAGCAGTGTCCTGGGGGCCTATGGCTACACCTTC. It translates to CASSVLGAYGYTF.

The chain's CDR3 is CASSTDRRQGANTEAFF. The CDR3, as DNA: TGTGCCAGTAGTACCGACCGCCGACAGGGGGCGAACACTGAAGCTTTCTTT. The genes are TRBV19 and TRBJ1-1; 10 nucleotides match TRBD1. J gave up 1 base and V 4 bases, and 9 bases lay outside the gene matches. The CDR3 is made up of 17 amino acids. CDR1 and CDR2 from the germline V gene are LNHDA and SQIVND (reference sequence). The full variable domain, in which reference TRBV19 and TRBJ1-1 provide the parts outside the CDR3, is DGGITQSPKYLFRKEGQNVTLSCEQNLNHDAMYWYRQDPGQGLRLIYYSQIVNDFQKGDIAEGYSVSREKKESFPLTVTSAQKNPTAFYLCASSTDRRQGANTEAFFGQGTRLTVV.

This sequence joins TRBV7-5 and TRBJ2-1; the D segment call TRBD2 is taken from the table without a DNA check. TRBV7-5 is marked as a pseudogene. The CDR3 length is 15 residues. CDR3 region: CVRSCGTLEYNEQFF. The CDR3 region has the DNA TGTGTCAGAAGCTGCGGGACTCTCGAGTACAATGAGCAGTTCTTC.

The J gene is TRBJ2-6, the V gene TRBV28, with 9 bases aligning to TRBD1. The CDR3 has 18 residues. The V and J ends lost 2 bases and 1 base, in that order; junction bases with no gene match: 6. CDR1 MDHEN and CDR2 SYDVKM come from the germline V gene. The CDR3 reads CASSLLGTGRSGANVLTF. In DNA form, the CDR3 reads TGTGCCAGCAGTTTACTTGGGACAGGGAGGTCTGGGGCCAACGTCCTGACTTTC.

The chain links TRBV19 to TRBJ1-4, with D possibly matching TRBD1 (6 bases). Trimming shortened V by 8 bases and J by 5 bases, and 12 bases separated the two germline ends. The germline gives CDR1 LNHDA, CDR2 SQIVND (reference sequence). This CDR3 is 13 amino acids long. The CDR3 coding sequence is TGTGCCAGTGCCGGACAGACCAATGAAAAACTGTTTTTT. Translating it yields CASAGQTNEKLFF. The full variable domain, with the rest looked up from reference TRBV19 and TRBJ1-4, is DGGITQSPKYLFRKEGQNVTLSCEQNLNHDAMYWYRQDPGQGLRLIYYSQIVNDFQKGDIAEGYSVSREKKESFPLTVTSAQKNPTAFYLCASAGQTNEKLFFGSGTQLSVL.

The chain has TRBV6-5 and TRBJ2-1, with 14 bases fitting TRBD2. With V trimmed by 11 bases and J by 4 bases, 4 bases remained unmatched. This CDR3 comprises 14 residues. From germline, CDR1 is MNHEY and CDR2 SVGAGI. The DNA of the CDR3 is TGTGCCGCGACTAGCGGGGGGGCTTACAATGAGCAGTTCTTC. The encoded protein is CAATSGGAYNEQFF.

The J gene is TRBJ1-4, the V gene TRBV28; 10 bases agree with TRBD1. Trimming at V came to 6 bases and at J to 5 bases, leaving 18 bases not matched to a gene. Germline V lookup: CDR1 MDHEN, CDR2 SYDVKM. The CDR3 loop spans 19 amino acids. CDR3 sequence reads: CASSPMFPGEGQGNEKLFF. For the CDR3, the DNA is TGTGCCAGCAGCCCTATGTTCCCGGGGGAGGGACAGGGGAATGAAAAACTGTTTTTT. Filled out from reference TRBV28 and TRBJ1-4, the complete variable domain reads DVKVTQSSRYLVKRTGEKVFLECVQDMDHENMFWYRQDPGLGLRLIYFSYDVKMKEKGDIPEGYSVSREKKERFSLILESASTNQTSMYLCASSPMFPGEGQGNEKLFFGSGTQLSVL.

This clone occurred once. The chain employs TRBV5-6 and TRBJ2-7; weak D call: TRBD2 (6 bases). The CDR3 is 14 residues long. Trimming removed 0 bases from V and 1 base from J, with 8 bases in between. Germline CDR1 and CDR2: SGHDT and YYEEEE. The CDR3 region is CASSLGGGSYEQYF. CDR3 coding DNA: TGTGCCAGCAGCTTGGGAGGAGGGTCCTACGAGCAGTACTTC.

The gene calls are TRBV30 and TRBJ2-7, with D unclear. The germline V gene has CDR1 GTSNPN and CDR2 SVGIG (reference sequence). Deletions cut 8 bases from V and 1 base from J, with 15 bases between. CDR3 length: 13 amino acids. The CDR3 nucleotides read TGTGCCGGCCGCCATCAGACTTCCTACGAGCAGTACTTC. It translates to CAGRHQTSYEQYF.

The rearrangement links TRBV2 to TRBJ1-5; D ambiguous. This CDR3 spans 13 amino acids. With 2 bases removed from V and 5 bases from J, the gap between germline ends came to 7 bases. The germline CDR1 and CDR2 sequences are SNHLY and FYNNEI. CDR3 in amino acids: CASSELRDQPQHF. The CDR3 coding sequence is TGTGCCAGCAGTGAACTACGGGATCAGCCCCAGCATTTT. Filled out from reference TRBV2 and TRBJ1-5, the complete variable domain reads EPEVTQTPSHQVTQMGQEVILRCVPISNHLYFYWYRQILGQKVEFLVSFYNNEISEKSEIFDDQFSVERPDGSNFTLKIRSTKLEDSAMYFCASSELRDQPQHFGDGTRLSIL.

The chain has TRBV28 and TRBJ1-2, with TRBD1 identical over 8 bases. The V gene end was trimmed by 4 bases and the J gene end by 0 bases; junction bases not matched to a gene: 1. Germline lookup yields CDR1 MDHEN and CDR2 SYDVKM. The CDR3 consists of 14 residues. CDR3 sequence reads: CASSWTGSNYGYTF. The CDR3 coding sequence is TGTGCCAGCAGTTGGACAGGGTCTAACTATGGCTACACCTTC.

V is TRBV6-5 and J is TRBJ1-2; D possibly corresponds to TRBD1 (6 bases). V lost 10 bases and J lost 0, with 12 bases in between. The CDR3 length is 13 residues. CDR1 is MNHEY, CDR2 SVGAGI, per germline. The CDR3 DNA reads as TGTGCCACTATGGGGGGGCCTAACTATGGCTACACCTTC. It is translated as CATMGGPNYGYTF.

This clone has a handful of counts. The CDR3 sequence is CASSLDRTFISYEQYF. CDR3 nucleotide sequence: TGTGCCAGCAGCCTCGACAGAACCTTTATCTCCTACGAGCAGTACTTC. V is TRBV5-6 and J is TRBJ2-7; a possible D gene is TRBD1 (5 bases). Germline CDR1 and CDR2: SGHDT and YYEEEE. V lost 4 bases and J lost 0, with 17 bases in between. The CDR3 contains 16 residues.

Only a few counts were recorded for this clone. CDR3 region: CASRLTGSNQPQHF. The CDR3 coding sequence is TGTGCCAGCAGATTAACAGGGAGCAATCAGCCCCAGCATTTT. The gene calls are TRBV5-6 and TRBJ1-5, with TRBD1 as a possible D gene (6 bases). This CDR3 is 14 amino acids long. Trimming removed 5 bases from V and 1 base from J, with 10 bases in between. Germline CDR1 is SGHDT and CDR2 is YYEEEE.

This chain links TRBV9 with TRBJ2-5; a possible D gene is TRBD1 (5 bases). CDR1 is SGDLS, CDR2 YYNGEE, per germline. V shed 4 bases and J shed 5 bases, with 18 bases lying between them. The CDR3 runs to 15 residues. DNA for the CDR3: TGTGCCAGCAGCCCAACCCCAGGGTCAAGGGAGACCCAGTACTTC. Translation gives CASSPTPGSRETQYF. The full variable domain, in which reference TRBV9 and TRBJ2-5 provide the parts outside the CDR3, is DSGVTQTPKHLITATGQRVTLRCSPRSGDLSVYWYQQSLDQGLQFLIQYYNGEERAKGNILERFSAQQFPDLHSELNLSSLELGDSALYFCASSPTPGSRETQYFGPGTRLLVL.

The CDR3 reads CASSAGTGFPREQYF. The CDR3 bases are TGTGCCAGCAGCGCGGGGACAGGGTTCCCTCGCGAGCAGTACTTC. J is TRBJ2-7 and V is TRBV11-3; 9 bases are a match to TRBD1. The junction had 11 bases not matched to a gene; V was cut back by 5 bases and J by 6 bases. CDR1 is SGHNT and CDR2 is YENEEA in the germline V gene. The length of the CDR3 is 15 residues.